This T cell receptor (beta chain) was identified in a study of human T cells and chemical hapten exposure. TCRdb reprocessed the RACE reads via MiXCR and lists one record per CDR3 protein. Here the sample spans around 120,000 distinct CDR3 sequences, about 13% being singletons. Comments on this clonotype: No antigen is known for it.

The CDR3 has 14 amino acids. The J segment lost 6 bases and the V segment lost 5 bases, leaving 6 bases of the junction unmatched. Germline CDR1 DFQATT, CDR2 SNEGSKA (reference sequence). Study results and limitations: Controls had significantly fewer large CDR3 similarity clusters than were formed by expanded TCRs.

Time point noted: pre-sensitization, week 0. Sample treatment: therapeutic diphenylcyclopropenone sensitization with weekly scalp DPC. The authors' total RNA extraction used unfractionated whole blood. The specimen was whole blood, collected in connection with sensitization to the hapten diphenylcyclopropenone (DPC). The clonotype comes from a woman between 18 and 29 years old with alopecia areata. Some clones in this sample may be carry-over from other donors' samples. J is TRBJ2-1 and V is TRBV20-1, with 11 positions matching TRBD1. The CDR3 sequence is CSALSGTGGNEQFF. Here the CDR3 DNA reads TGCAGTGCTTTGTCCGGGACAGGGGGCAATGAGCAGTTCTTC.